Following are 25 T cell receptor beta chains from one sample sequenced in a study of CD4 T cells in relation to SARS-CoV-2 and coronaviruses. The antigens of these receptors remain unknown. The table came from immunoSEQ multiplex PCR; TCRdb's copy has only in-frame clones and leaves some out. The sample lists 35,000 to 40,000 clones, around four fifths occurring once. Sequencing used memory CD4+ T cells from PBMCs, cultured in vitro. These receptors came from an adult with COVID-19.

The V call is TRBV14, the J call TRBJ2-3, with TRBD1 matching 10 bases. V shed 4 bases, J shed 2 bases, and the junction held 3 bases outside the gene matches. Germline values: CDR1 SGHDN, CDR2 FVKESK. The CDR3 has 15 residues. Written as DNA, the CDR3 is TGTGCCAGCAGCCCGGACAGGGGGTACACAGATACGCAGTATTTT. This translates into CASSPDRGYTDTQYF. The variable domain in full, with the rest retrieved from reference TRBV14 and TRBJ2-3, is EAGVTQFPSHSVIEKGQTVTLRCDPISGHDNLYWYRRVMGKEIKFLLHFVKESKQDESGMPNNRFLAERTGGTYSTLKVQPAELEDSGVYFCASSPDRGYTDTQYFGPGTRLTVL.

J is TRBJ2-7 and V is TRBV21-1. TRBV21-1 is a recognized pseudogene. The CDR3 totals 12 residues. The CDR3 sequence is CASSKVRTRKYF. CDR3 in DNA: TGTGCCAGCAGCAAAGTACGAACCCGCAAGTACTTC.

The rearrangement uses TRBV2 and TRBJ2-1; 12 positions agree with TRBD2. Per germline, CDR1 SNHLY and CDR2 FYNNEI. Losses at the gene ends were 5 bases for V and 10 bases for J; bases not matched to a gene: 12. The CDR3 is 16 amino acids. This CDR3 reads CASSRLAGAAWGEQFF. The CDR3 nucleotides are TGTGCCAGCAGTCGACTAGCGGGAGCAGCTTGGGGCGAGCAGTTCTTC.

On this clone: One end of the junction is discordant with germline, which a read error may explain. V usage is TRBV6-5 and J usage is TRBJ1-1, with D possibly being TRBD1 (6 bases). The CDR3 totals 13 residues. CDR1 and CDR2 from the germline V gene are MNHEY and SVGAGI. CDR3 sequence reads: CTSTQTGNTEAFF. CDR3 nucleotides: TGTACCAGCACCCAGACAGGGAACACTGAAGCTTTCTTT.

This sequence joins TRBV30 and TRBJ2-5; possibly TRBD1 for D (6 bases). The germline V gene encodes CDR1 GTSNPN and CDR2 SVGIG (reference sequence). With 4 bases removed from V and 5 bases from J, the gap between germline ends came to 20 bases. The CDR3 consists of 15 residues. CDR3 residues: CAWTSGIGGRETQYF. The CDR3 coding sequence is TGTGCCTGGACTTCCGGAATTGGGGGCAGGGAGACCCAGTACTTC.

In this sample, this clone is medium-sized. The V gene is TRBV6-4, the J gene TRBJ2-2, with TRBD1 matching 9 bases. V was pared by 3 bases and J by 4 bases, with 0 bases of the junction left unmatched. This CDR3 has 14 amino acids. CDR1 and CDR2 (germline): MRHNA, SNTAGT. CDR3: CASSEGQGTGELFF. The CDR3 region has the DNA TGTGCCAGCAGTGAGGGACAGGGCACCGGGGAGCTGTTTTTT.

This chain connects TRBV28 to TRBJ2-7, with 11 bases lining up with TRBD2. The V and J ends lost 5 bases and 2 bases, in that order; junction bases with no gene match: 5. CDR1 is MDHEN, CDR2 SYDVKM, per germline. The CDR3 consists of 15 residues. The CDR3 region has the DNA TGTGCCAGCAGTCGCCCGGGACTAGCGGCCTACGAGCAGTACTTC. This encodes CASSRPGLAAYEQYF.

The chain recombines TRBV28 with TRBJ2-4, with 8 bases matching TRBD1. J was trimmed by 5 bases and V by 6 bases; bases with no gene match: 9. In germline, CDR1 is MDHEN, CDR2 SYDVKM. The CDR3 covers 15 residues. The DNA of the CDR3 is TGTGCCAGCAGAACTGAGGACAGGGCCCAAAACATTCAGTACTTC. Translation gives CASRTEDRAQNIQYF.

This chain uses TRBV28 with TRBJ2-7, with D unresolved. The V gene lost 1 base and the J gene lost 7 bases, with 20 bases spanning the gap. Germline V gives CDR1 MDHEN, CDR2 SYDVKM. The length of the CDR3 is 16 residues. The CDR3 is CASSLFGSGPLGEQYF. DNA of the CDR3: TGTGCCAGCAGTTTATTCGGGTCGGGTCCACTCGGGGAGCAGTACTTC.

The chain has TRBV7-2 and TRBJ2-3, with D uncertain. V gave up 7 bases and J gave up 11 bases, with 16 bases separating them. The CDR3 is 12 residues long. CDR1 is SGHTA, CDR2 FQGNSA, per germline. The CDR3 spells CASTLSFRLQYF. CDR3 nucleotide sequence: TGTGCCAGCACCCTTAGCTTCCGCCTGCAGTATTTT.

The chain couples TRBV10-3 to TRBJ2-5; D perhaps matches TRBD1 (6 bases). The length of the CDR3 is 12 residues. Germline V gene sequence: CDR1 ENHRY, CDR2 SYGVKD. Trimming stripped 6 bases from V and 4 bases from J, with 9 bases between. The CDR3 DNA is TGTGCCATCAGGGGGACATCAGAGACCCAGTACTTC. Protein product: CAIRGTSETQYF.

J is TRBJ2-5 and V is TRBV6-5; tentative D call: TRBD2 (5 bases). Trimming took off 5 bases at V and 3 bases at J, with 10 bases between the two ends. CDR3 length equals 13 residues. Germline V gene data show CDR1 as MNHEY and CDR2 as SVGAGI. CDR3 loop: CASSMDWEETQYF. In DNA, the CDR3 is TGTGCCAGCAGTATGGACTGGGAAGAGACCCAGTACTTC.

This clone has more than one count but fewer than ten. The chain carries TRBV4-3 and TRBJ2-7; D is perhaps TRBD1 (6 bases). V dropped 5 bases and J dropped 0 bases, with 14 bases sitting between them. The CDR3 runs 15 residues. Germline V gene lookup returns CDR1 LGHNA and CDR2 YSLEER. DNA of the CDR3: TGCGCCAGCAGCAAATACCGGGACACCTCCTACGAGCAGTACTTC. This sequence encodes CASSKYRDTSYEQYF.

The table lists this clone with a few counts. J is TRBJ2-3 and V is TRBV6-4; the match to TRBD2 covers 7 bases. V lost 0 bases, J lost 3 bases, and 0 bases stayed unmatched. CDR3 length: 14 residues. Germline V gene data show CDR1 as MRHNA and CDR2 as SNTAGT. The CDR3 loop reads CASSDSRETDTQYF. CDR3 DNA sequence: TGTGCCAGCAGTGACTCGCGGGAGACAGATACGCAGTATTTT.

This sequence joins TRBV14 and TRBJ2-1; D might be TRBD1 (5 bases). CDR3 size: 15 residues. Trimming removed 0 bases at V and 5 bases at J, with 11 bases between. Germline loops: CDR1 SGHDN, CDR2 FVKESK. CDR3: CASSQDSRANNEQFF. For the CDR3, the DNA is TGTGCCAGCAGCCAAGATAGCAGGGCTAACAATGAGCAGTTCTTC.

This clone came up a few times. The chain carries TRBV3-1 (or the pseudogene TRBV3-2) and TRBJ2-1; TRBD2 might be the D (6 bases). V lost 4 bases, J lost 6 bases, and 10 bases lay in between. Germline assignment: CDR1 LGHDT and CDR2 YNNKEL (reference sequence). There are 13 residues in the CDR3. Written as DNA, the CDR3 is TGTGCCAGCAGCCGGGGAGGATCCAATGAGCAGTTCTTC. Translated, it gives CASSRGGSNEQFF.

This chain connects TRBV7-8 to TRBJ1-3; TRBD1 aligns across 10 bases. Germline CDR1 reads SGHVS; CDR2 reads FQNEAQ. V trimming: 3 bases; J trimming: 3 bases; junction bases outside the gene matches: 2. The CDR3 length is 15 residues. The CDR3, as DNA: TGTGCCAGCAGCTTGACAGGGGGCCGTGGAAACACCATATATTTT. This codes for CASSLTGGRGNTIYF.

V and J are TRBV18 and TRBJ1-1; weak D call: TRBD1 (5 bases). The CDR3 consists of 14 residues. Trimming pared 6 bases from V and 6 bases from J, leaving 17 bases between. CDR1 is KGHSH and CDR2 is LQKENI in the germline V gene. CDR3 region: CASSLDYDSPEAFF. The CDR3 DNA follows: TGTGCCAGCTCGCTTGACTATGACAGCCCTGAAGCTTTCTTT.

The chain has TRBV18 and TRBJ2-5; possible D gene TRBD2, 6 bases. Trimming removed 0 bases at V and 2 bases at J, with 10 bases between. Per the germline V gene, CDR1 is KGHSH and CDR2 is LQKENI. The CDR3 extends over 15 amino acids. CDR3 nucleotides: TGTGCCAGCTCACCACCCGCTAGCGAGCAAGAGACCCAGTACTTC. As protein: CASSPPASEQETQYF.

The chain joins TRBV6-6 to TRBJ2-1; D gene uncertain. The CDR3 contains 12 residues. The germline V gene encodes CDR1 MNHNY and CDR2 SVGAGI (reference sequence). The V and J ends lost 8 bases and 8 bases respectively, with 13 bases between them. The CDR3 here is CASCKNRDEQFF. The CDR3 DNA reads TGTGCCAGCTGTAAAAACCGCGATGAGCAGTTCTTC.

The rearrangement joins TRBV28 to TRBJ1-4; 8 nucleotides align to TRBD1. The CDR3 covers 15 residues. Germline-derived CDR1 and CDR2 are MDHEN and SYDVKM. J gave up 4 bases and V 5 bases, and 6 bases lay outside the gene matches. CDR3 in DNA: TGTGCCAGCAGTATAGCAGGGGGCCGTAATGAAAAACTGTTTTTT. This codes for CASSIAGGRNEKLFF.

Here the CDR3 reads CASSPGGPRPQHF. The CDR3 nucleotides read TGTGCCAGTAGTCCGGGGGGACCTAGGCCCCAGCATTTT. V gene TRBV19 combines with J gene TRBJ1-5, with a tentative D call TRBD1 (5 bases). This CDR3 contains 13 residues. The V gene's germline CDR1 is LNHDA and CDR2 SQIVND (reference sequence). V was cut by 5 bases and J by 9 bases, with 14 bases left in between.

The V call is TRBV5-1, the J call TRBJ2-3; the D is unclear. This CDR3 comprises 13 residues. Germline V CDR1 and CDR2: SGHRS, YFSETQ. Trimming took 0 bases from V and 2 from J, leaving 4 bases between them. The CDR3 protein is CASSLAATDTQYF. CDR3 coding DNA: TGCGCCAGCAGCTTGGCCGCCACAGATACGCAGTATTTT.

As concerns this clone: One end of the junction is discordant with germline, which a read error may explain. This chain uses TRBV6-5 with TRBJ2-1; TRBD1 agrees at 9 bases. CDR3 length: 14 amino acids. CDR1 is MNHEY and CDR2 is SVGAGI in the germline V gene. The CDR3 reads CASSYSPGQGPLIF. The CDR3 DNA sequence: TGTGCCAGCAGTTACTCTCCGGGACAGGGCCCTTTAATCTTC.

This chain joins TRBV6-5 and TRBJ2-1; 8 bases are a match to TRBD2. Germline CDR1 MNHEY, CDR2 SVGAGI. The junction had 4 bases not matched to a gene; V was cut back by 7 bases and J by 5 bases. The CDR3 consists of 13 residues. CDR3 in DNA: TGTGCCAGCACCCCCGGGGGGGACAATGAGCAGTTCTTC. It specifies CASTPGGDNEQFF.